A single sample is the source of the 23 T cell receptor beta chains below, sequenced in a study of PD-1 blockade in mismatch repair-deficient tumors. Measured with immunoSEQ multiplex PCR; TCRdb has only the in-frame clones, and not every one. The table records under 150,000 clones, about 88% of them present only once. The sample consisted of peripheral blood, taken 44 weeks after starting pembrolizumab. The receptor source for this set is an adult with mismatch repair-deficient cancer.

The count of this clone is one. V gene TRBV4-1 combines with J gene TRBJ1-1; TRBD1 matches 7 bases. CDR1 is MGHRA, CDR2 YSYEKL, per germline. V trimming: 4 bases; J trimming: 6 bases; junction bases outside the gene matches: 5. The CDR3 runs 13 residues. CDR3 DNA: TGCGCCAGCAGCCGGCAGGGGGGGGCTGAAGCTTTCTTT. This translates into CASSRQGGAEAFF.

This chain links TRBV14 with TRBJ2-3; D gene unclear. Trimming removed 4 bases at V and 6 bases at J, with 5 bases between. Germline V gene sequence: CDR1 SGHDN, CDR2 FVKESK. The CDR3 has 11 amino acids. The CDR3 nucleotides are TGTGCCAGCAGCCTGGGGGATACGCAGTATTTT. Its translation is CASSLGDTQYF.

The rearrangement uses TRBV30 and TRBJ2-4, with 8 bases lining up with TRBD2. The CDR3 contains 13 residues. CDR1 and CDR2 (germline): GTSNPN, SVGIG (reference sequence). The ends lost 1 base at V and 7 bases at J; junction bases unmatched: 3. CDR3: CAWSAASGNIQYF. DNA of the CDR3: TGTGCCTGGAGTGCCGCTAGCGGGAACATTCAGTACTTC.

The chain couples TRBV5-4 to TRBJ1-2; D is perhaps TRBD1 (5 bases). This CDR3 is 13 amino acids long. Trimming shortened V by 4 bases and J by 8 bases, and 15 bases separated the two germline ends. CDR1 is SGHNT and CDR2 is YYREEE in the germline V gene (reference sequence). The CDR3 nucleotides are TGTGCCAGCAGCCGGGACGGGGGAGGCGGCTACACCTTC. Amino acids: CASSRDGGGGYTF.

The chain has TRBV29-1 and TRBJ2-7, with 7 bases that match TRBD1. The junction had 5 bases not matched to a gene; V was cut back by 4 bases and J by 2 bases. The CDR3 is 13 residues long. Germline lookup yields CDR1 SQVTM and CDR2 ANQGSEA. CDR3 protein: CSVASGQTYEQYF. The CDR3 DNA reads as TGCAGCGTTGCGTCGGGACAGACCTACGAGCAGTACTTC.

The chain joins TRBV5-1 to TRBJ2-5; 7 bases agree with TRBD1. Germline lookup yields CDR1 SGHRS and CDR2 YFSETQ. The ends lost 0 bases at V and 2 bases at J; junction bases unmatched: 4. This CDR3 has 15 amino acids. CDR3 loop: CASSLEPGQQETQYF. The CDR3 DNA reads TGCGCCAGCAGCTTGGAGCCGGGACAGCAAGAGACCCAGTACTTC.

CDR3 in DNA: TGTGCCAGCAGCTTGGGGACAGGGTATGGCTACACCTTC. As protein: CASSLGTGYGYTF. This chain links TRBV5-4 with TRBJ1-2, with 8 bases identical to TRBD1. J was trimmed by 5 bases and V by 0 bases; bases with no gene match: 0. In germline, CDR1 is SGHNT, CDR2 YYREEE (reference sequence). CDR3 size: 13 residues.

The chain links TRBV19 to TRBJ2-7, with 7 bases aligning to TRBD2. J gave up 4 bases and V 5 bases, and 11 bases lay outside the gene matches. The CDR3 runs 15 residues. Germline values: CDR1 LNHDA, CDR2 SQIVND (reference sequence). This CDR3 is CASSGLAEDAYEQYF. The DNA of the CDR3 is TGTGCCAGTAGTGGGCTAGCGGAGGACGCGTACGAGCAGTACTTC. Using reference TRBV19 and TRBJ2-7 for the parts outside the CDR3, the full variable domain is DGGITQSPKYLFRKEGQNVTLSCEQNLNHDAMYWYRQDPGQGLRLIYYSQIVNDFQKGDIAEGYSVSREKKESFPLTVTSAQKNPTAFYLCASSGLAEDAYEQYFGPGTRLTVT.

This chain joins TRBV6-5 and TRBJ1-6; TRBD1 is a possible D gene (6 bases). The germline CDR1 and CDR2 sequences are MNHEY and SVGAGI. Trimming removed 10 bases at V and 8 bases at J, with 18 bases between. The CDR3 runs 14 residues. The CDR3 loop reads CATSRGGTDSPLHF. Here the CDR3 DNA reads TGTGCCACCTCTAGGGGGGGAACCGATTCACCCCTCCACTTT.

In the case of this clone: The junction does not match germline at one end; this may be a read error. This chain links TRBV7-7 with TRBJ2-5; tentative D call: TRBD1 (6 bases). Germline values: CDR1 SSHAT, CDR2 FNYEAQ (reference sequence). The CDR3 covers 15 residues. CDR3 amino acids: CASSLANGQSETQYF. The CDR3 DNA reads TGTGCTAGCAGCTTAGCGAACGGACAGTCAGAGACCCAGTACTTC.

The genes are TRBV18 and TRBJ2-2, with TRBD2 as a possible D gene (6 bases). This CDR3 is built from 20 residues. Looked up from germline, CDR1 is KGHSH and CDR2 is LQKENI. With 0 bases removed from V and 3 bases from J, the gap between germline ends came to 23 bases. The CDR3 bases are TGTGCCAGCTCACCACCGGGAGGCAGGGATATCCCACCCCACACCGGGGAGCTGTTTTTT. It codes for CASSPPGGRDIPPHTGELFF.

This clone was counted only a few times. This chain links TRBV6-5 with TRBJ1-5; D is unresolved. V was trimmed by 2 bases and J by 6 bases, leaving 8 bases between them. There are 13 residues in the CDR3. Germline CDR1 reads MNHEY; CDR2 reads SVGAGI. CDR3 loop: CASSYASGQPQHF. CDR3 DNA: TGTGCCAGCAGTTACGCTTCTGGTCAGCCCCAGCATTTT.

A note on this clone: The junction shows a germline mismatch at one end, possibly a read error. The CDR3 DNA follows: TGCGCCAGCAGCAAAGACAGGGTCTACGAGCAGTACTTC. This encodes CASSKDRVYEQYF. This sequence joins TRBV4-3 and TRBJ2-7; TRBD1 agrees at 7 bases. The CDR3 sequence is 13 residues long. Per the germline V gene, CDR1 is LGHNA and CDR2 is YSLEER.

The chain joins TRBV4-1 to TRBJ2-7; TRBD1 aligns across 7 bases. Germline CDR1 MGHRA, CDR2 YSYEKL. The CDR3 is 15 amino acids. With 1 base clipped from V and 0 bases from J, the junction kept 3 bases outside the gene matches. The CDR3 region is CASSQAGQSSYEQYF. The CDR3 DNA is TGCGCCAGCAGCCAAGCGGGACAGAGCTCCTACGAGCAGTACTTC.

V gene TRBV18 combines with J gene TRBJ2-3; D is perhaps TRBD1 or TRBD2 (6 bases each). V lost 4 bases to trimming and J lost 0 bases, with 20 bases between them. The CDR3 spans 18 residues. Germline CDR1 KGHSH, CDR2 LQKENI. The chain's CDR3 is CASSRPTGTLTSTDTQYF. The CDR3 nucleotides are TGTGCCAGCTCACGGCCCACAGGGACTTTAACTAGCACAGATACGCAGTATTTT.

The chain uses TRBV6-5 and TRBJ1-1; possible D gene TRBD1, 5 bases. This CDR3 contains 14 residues. The germline gives CDR1 MNHEY, CDR2 SVGAGI. The V end lost 6 bases, the J end lost 6 bases, and 17 bases lay between the germline ends. The CDR3 bases are TGTGCCAGCAGACGTAGAGGGGCCGGGGCTGAAGCTTTCTTT. Translation: CASRRRGAGAEAFF.

The chain links TRBV19 to TRBJ2-3, with 9 bases identical to TRBD1. There are 16 residues in the CDR3. V lost 5 bases, J lost 2 bases, and 8 bases stayed unmatched. Germline CDR1 reads LNHDA; CDR2 reads SQIVND (reference sequence). CDR3 DNA: TGTGCCAGTAGTGGGACAGGGTGGGCCACCACAGATACGCAGTATTTT. This codes for CASSGTGWATTDTQYF.

The CDR3 loop is CASSLWWQGVHSYNEQFF. CDR3 nucleotides: TGTGCCAGCAGCTTATGGTGGCAGGGGGTTCACTCCTACAATGAGCAGTTCTTC. V gene TRBV7-9 combines with J gene TRBJ2-1, with TRBD1 matching 7 bases. The CDR3 runs to 18 residues. Germline V gene data show CDR1 as SEHNR and CDR2 as FQNEAQ (reference sequence). The J segment lost 0 bases and the V segment lost 2 bases, leaving 10 bases of the junction unmatched. The full variable domain, completed using reference TRBV7-9 and TRBJ2-1, is DTGVSQNPRHKITKRGQNVTFRCDPISEHNRLYWYRQTLGQGPEFLTYFQNEAQLEKSRLLSDRFSAERPKGSFSTLEIQRTEQGDSAMYLCASSLWWQGVHSYNEQFFGPGTRLTVL.

The chain is built from TRBV6-5 and TRBJ1-5, with 7 bases that match TRBD1. The germline gives CDR1 MNHEY, CDR2 SVGAGI. The CDR3 spans 15 residues. V lost 6 bases to trimming and J lost 6 bases; unmatched junction nucleotides: 11. CDR3 sequence (DNA): TGTGCCAGCAGGGTGAGAGGGGGCTCGAGTCAGCCCCAGCATTTT. Protein product: CASRVRGGSSQPQHF.

The gene calls are TRBV28 and TRBJ2-1, with 8 bases lining up with TRBD2. After removal of 4 bases from V and 8 bases from J, the junction contained 13 bases not matched to a gene. The CDR3 covers 16 residues. Germline lookup yields CDR1 MDHEN and CDR2 SYDVKM. The CDR3 coding sequence is TGTGCCAGCAGTTATGAGCGGGAGAGACCCACGGATGAGCAGTTCTTC. Amino acids: CASSYERERPTDEQFF.

CDR3 sequence: CASSEAYMTPAGASEQYF. DNA of the CDR3: TGTGCCAGCAGTGAGGCCTATATGACCCCGGCGGGAGCGTCCGAGCAGTACTTC. V is TRBV6-1 and J is TRBJ2-7; TRBD2 matches 7 bases. Germline V CDR1 and CDR2: MNHNS, SASEGT. J was trimmed by 6 bases and V by 3 bases; bases with no gene match: 20. The CDR3 extends over 18 amino acids.

The V gene is TRBV2, the J gene TRBJ2-2, with 8 bases that match TRBD1. Germline V gene data show CDR1 as SNHLY and CDR2 as FYNNEI. The V and J ends lost 6 bases and 4 bases, in that order; junction bases with no gene match: 7. The CDR3 consists of 15 residues. The CDR3 spells CASRFQGASTGELFF. Written as DNA, the CDR3 is TGTGCCAGCAGGTTCCAGGGGGCGAGCACCGGGGAGCTGTTTTTT.

This chain uses TRBV7-9 with TRBJ2-7; D is unclear. CDR1 is SEHNR, CDR2 FQNEAQ, per germline (reference sequence). The germline V and J ends were trimmed by 3 bases and 6 bases, with 15 bases remaining between them. The CDR3 consists of 14 residues. CDR3 in amino acids: CASSFGQALGEQYF. The CDR3 region has the DNA TGTGCCAGCAGCTTCGGGCAGGCCCTGGGCGAGCAGTACTTC.